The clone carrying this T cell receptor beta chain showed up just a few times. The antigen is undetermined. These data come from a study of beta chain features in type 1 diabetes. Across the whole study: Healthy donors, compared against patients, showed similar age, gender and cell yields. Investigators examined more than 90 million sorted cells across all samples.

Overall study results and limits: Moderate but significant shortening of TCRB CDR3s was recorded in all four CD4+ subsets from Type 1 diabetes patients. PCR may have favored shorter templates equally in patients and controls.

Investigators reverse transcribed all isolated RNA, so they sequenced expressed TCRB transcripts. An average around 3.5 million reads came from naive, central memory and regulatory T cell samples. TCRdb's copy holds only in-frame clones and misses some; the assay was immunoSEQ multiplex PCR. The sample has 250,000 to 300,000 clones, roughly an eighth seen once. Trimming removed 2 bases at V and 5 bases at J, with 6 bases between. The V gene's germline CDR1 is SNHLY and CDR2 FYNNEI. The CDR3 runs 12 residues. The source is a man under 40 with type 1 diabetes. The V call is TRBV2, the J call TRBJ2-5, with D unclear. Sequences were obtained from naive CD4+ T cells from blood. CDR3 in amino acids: CASSESLETQYF. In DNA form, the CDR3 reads TGTGCCAGCAGTGAATCCCTGGAGACCCAGTACTTC. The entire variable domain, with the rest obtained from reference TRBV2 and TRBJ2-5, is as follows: EPEVTQTPSHQVTQMGQEVILRCVPISNHLYFYWYRQILGQKVEFLVSFYNNEISEKSEIFDDQFSVERPDGSNFTLKIRSTKLEDSAMYFCASSESLETQYFGPGTRLLVL.